This T cell receptor (beta chain) was retrieved from a study of T cells after posttransplantation cyclophosphamide. Germline loops: CDR1 MDHEN, CDR2 SYDVKM. The germline V and J ends were trimmed by 6 bases and 5 bases, with 17 bases remaining between them. CDR3 length: 15 amino acids. Profiling relied on immunoSEQ multiplex PCR, and the TCRdb table lists in-frame clones only, not all of them. The sample is made up of roughly 8,000 clones, none counted only once. Treatment was busulfan-fludarabine conditioning, a marrow graft, and cyclophosphamide on days +3 and +4. General study results and limits: TRB overlap between skin or GI tissue T cells and blood was limited. Later post-transplant blood repertoires were often dominated by donor CD8+ memory clones. After PTCy, TRB diversity resembled that of CNI/methotrexate controls.

This clone was seen many times. The antigen is undetermined. The sequenced sample was PBMCs, obtained after allogeneic stem cell transplant with posttransplant cyclophosphamide. The sequence came from a female patient aged 50-60 years who received an allogeneic stem cell transplant from a related donor, was CMV-positive, and had no GVHD. The T cells may come from the graft donor. The J gene is TRBJ1-5, the V gene TRBV28; TRBD1 might be the D (6 bases). The CDR3 DNA follows: TGTGCCAGCAGGATTGGGGGGGGGCTTGATCAGCCCCAGCATTTT. Its protein is CASRIGGGLDQPQHF.